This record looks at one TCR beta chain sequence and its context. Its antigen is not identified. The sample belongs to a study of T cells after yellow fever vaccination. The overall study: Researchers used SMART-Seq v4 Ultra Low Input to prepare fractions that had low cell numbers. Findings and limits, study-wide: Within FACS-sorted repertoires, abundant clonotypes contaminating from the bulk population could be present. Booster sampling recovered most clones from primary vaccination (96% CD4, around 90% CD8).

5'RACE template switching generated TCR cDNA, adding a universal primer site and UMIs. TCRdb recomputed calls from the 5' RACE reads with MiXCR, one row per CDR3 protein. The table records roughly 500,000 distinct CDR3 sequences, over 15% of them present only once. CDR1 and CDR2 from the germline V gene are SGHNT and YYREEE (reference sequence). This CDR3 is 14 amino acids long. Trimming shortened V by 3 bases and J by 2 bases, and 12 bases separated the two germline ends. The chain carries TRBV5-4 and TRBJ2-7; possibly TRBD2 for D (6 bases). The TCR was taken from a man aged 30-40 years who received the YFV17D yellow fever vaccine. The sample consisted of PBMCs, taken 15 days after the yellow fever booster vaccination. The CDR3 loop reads CASSSGLETYEQYF. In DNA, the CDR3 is TGTGCCAGCAGCTCGGGACTTGAGACCTACGAGCAGTACTTC.